Listed below are T cell receptor beta chains from one sample, sequenced in a study of STAT5B mutations in CD4+ large granular lymphocyte leukemia. Sequencing used immunoSEQ multiplex PCR; TCRdb keeps in-frame clones, though not all of them. This table holds fewer than 50,000 clones, around 72% found once. Sequences were obtained from CD4+ T cells from blood buffy coats. All receptors derive from a human donor in good health. CDR3s leave out the opening cysteine and the closing phenylalanine or tryptophan. Each record gives: clone size, V gene, CDR3 protein. Clone size, where shown, is once, few, many, or a class for clones that have expanded.

clone size: .; V gene: TRBV7-6; CDR3 protein: ASSLEVLSSYNEQF
clone size: .; V gene: TRBV5-1; CDR3 protein: ASSLATSGTYEQY
clone size: .; V gene: TRBV27; CDR3 protein: ASTRSGRPPPPDTQY
clone size: .; V gene: TRBV6-6; CDR3 protein: ASSYSGSGGTDTQY
clone size: few; V gene: TRBV5-1; CDR3 protein: ASSLAQTQGNEQF
clone size: .; V gene: TRBV28; CDR3 protein: ASSLFRTGGSYGYT
clone size: once; V gene: TRBV7-2; CDR3 protein: ASRPGADTGELF
clone size: .; V gene: TRBV2; CDR3 protein: ASSVQPRSEQF
clone size: .; V gene: TRBV9; CDR3 protein: ASSAMNTEAF
clone size: .; V gene: TRBV9; CDR3 protein: ASSSQLASYNEQF
clone size: .; V gene: TRBV9; CDR3 protein: ASSTGDRIEAF
clone size: .; V gene: TRBV18; CDR3 protein: ASCLADTDTQY
clone size: .; V gene: TRBV6-5; CDR3 protein: ASSYSPERGYT
clone size: .; V gene: TRBV7-8; CDR3 protein: ASSLRSRSGNEQF
clone size: few; V gene: TRBV27; CDR3 protein: ASSLLGTDDLYGYT
clone size: few; V gene: TRBV6-1; CDR3 protein: ASEPGHGAYNEQF
clone size: .; V gene: TRBV18; CDR3 protein: ASSPSVGVLSGETQY
clone size: .; V gene: TRBV2; CDR3 protein: ASGPRGGGASTGETQY
clone size: .; V gene: TRBV7-8; CDR3 protein: ASSLSGSIGYGYT
clone size: .; V gene: TRBV30; CDR3 protein: AWRRGVGAQETQY
clone size: .; V gene: TRBV2; CDR3 protein: ASSLTGGRRTQY
clone size: .; V gene: TRBV14; CDR3 protein: ASSQELRTQY
clone size: .; V gene: TRBV11-3; CDR3 protein: ASSARQNNRPSYGYT
clone size: .; V gene: TRBV6-5; CDR3 protein: ASSQNRGFREQY
clone size: .; V gene: TRBV20-1; CDR3 protein: SASDRETQY
clone size: .; V gene: TRBV18; CDR3 protein: ASSPPSGSTDTQY
clone size: .; V gene: TRBV18; CDR3 protein: ASSPTVQGAKGEKLF
clone size: .; V gene: TRBV5-1; CDR3 protein: ASTPGTGGAWGYT
clone size: .; V gene: TRBV7-6; CDR3 protein: ASSRLLSSTDTQY
clone size: few; V gene: TRBV27; CDR3 protein: ASSLSGNGYT
clone size: .; V gene: TRBV5-6; CDR3 protein: ASSLGIGGEDEQF
clone size: .; V gene: TRBV6-6; CDR3 protein: ASRGGTGGAEKLF
clone size: .; V gene: TRBV7-2; CDR3 protein: ASSVGQGNNQPQH
clone size: once; V gene: TRBV28; CDR3 protein: ASSFDRGHSYEQY
clone size: .; V gene: TRBV18; CDR3 protein: ASSPRTRGGANVLT
clone size: .; V gene: TRBV19; CDR3 protein: ASRNRGSSYNEQF
clone size: .; V gene: TRBV5-1; CDR3 protein: ASSLRGTSGDPDTQY
clone size: .; V gene: TRBV27; CDR3 protein: ASSSEGQGTEKLF
clone size: few; V gene: TRBV2; CDR3 protein: ASRTRAQPNTEAF
clone size: few; V gene: TRBV19; CDR3 protein: ASSISGYYSNQPQH
clone size: .; V gene: TRBV5-1; CDR3 protein: ASSPFSGANVLT
clone size: .; V gene: TRBV5-1; CDR3 protein: ASSTGQVTDTQY
clone size: .; V gene: TRBV6-1; CDR3 protein: ASGKDNGQY
clone size: .; V gene: TRBV18; CDR3 protein: ASSSGTGGQEQY
clone size: .; V gene: TRBV10-3; CDR3 protein: AISVHGGQGGLIMTYEQY
clone size: .; V gene: TRBV7-2; CDR3 protein: ASSTLAGVSYEQY
clone size: few; V gene: TRBV5-1; CDR3 protein: ASSSDSDSYEQY
clone size: .; V gene: TRBV7-7; CDR3 protein: ASSLGTGAETQY
clone size: few; V gene: TRBV7-9; CDR3 protein: ASSLGEYRGTEAF
clone size: .; V gene: TRBV19; CDR3 protein: ASSTTGGTDTQY
clone size: .; V gene: TRBV7-8; CDR3 protein: ASSPLDNSYEQY
clone size: few; V gene: TRBV19; CDR3 protein: ASRGETGTGSPLH
clone size: .; V gene: TRBV5-6; CDR3 protein: ASSLVQGWINYGYT
clone size: .; V gene: TRBV18; CDR3 protein: ASSPGTERSPLH
clone size: .; V gene: TRBV11-1; CDR3 protein: ASSLISAALTGETQY
clone size: once; V gene: TRBV4-1; CDR3 protein: ASGSTSGVYNEQF
clone size: .; V gene: TRBV19; CDR3 protein: ASSIRGTLTDTQY
clone size: .; V gene: TRBV9; CDR3 protein: ASNEGGGNEQF
clone size: .; V gene: TRBV5-4; CDR3 protein: ASRNMGTGRRFGYT